Each of the 26 T cell receptor beta chains below was sequenced from the same sample in a study of blood T cell repertoires in COVID-19. The repertoire was sequenced with immunoSEQ multiplex PCR; TCRdb's copy has only in-frame clones and lacks some. The sample includes approximately 150,000 clones, just under 85% of them seen just once. Sequencing input: PBMCs or T cells enriched from blood (not recorded which). These receptors came from a woman in her 50s with acute COVID-19.

V is TRBV18 and J is TRBJ2-3; 12 nucleotides line up with TRBD2. Germline V gene sequence: CDR1 KGHSH, CDR2 LQKENI. The CDR3 is 18 amino acids. Losses at the gene ends were 1 base for V and 2 bases for J; bases not matched to a gene: 7. This chain's CDR3 is CASSPLTLAGGPTDTQYF. CDR3 coding DNA: TGTGCCAGCTCACCACTTACACTAGCGGGAGGCCCCACAGATACGCAGTATTTT. Combining the CDR3 with reference TRBV18 and TRBJ2-3 gives the whole variable domain NAGVMQNPRHLVRRRGQEARLRCSPMKGHSHVYWYRQLPEEGLKFMVYLQKENIIDESGMPKERFSAEFPKEGPSILRIQQVVRGDSAAYFCASSPLTLAGGPTDTQYFGPGTRLTVL.

The rearrangement links TRBV11-1 to TRBJ2-3, with D unresolved. Germline CDR1 SGHAT, CDR2 FQDESV (reference sequence). This CDR3 has 13 amino acids. V gave up 1 base and J gave up 7 bases, with 9 bases separating them. CDR3 DNA: TGTGCCAGCAGCTTAGAAGCTTCAAATACGCAGTATTTT. This gives the protein CASSLEASNTQYF.

In this sample, this clone turned up a few times. CDR3 DNA: TGCGCCAGCAGTGAGTCGACTCCCTACGAGCAGTACTTC. Encoded protein: CASSESTPYEQYF. V is TRBV10-1 and J is TRBJ2-7; D unclear. This CDR3 comprises 13 residues. Trimming took off 0 bases at V and 2 bases at J, with 5 bases between the two ends. Germline V lookup: CDR1 WNHNN, CDR2 SYGVQD (reference sequence).

The chain combines TRBV5-6 with TRBJ1-1; the D is unclear. The germline V and J ends were trimmed by 0 bases and 1 base, with 10 bases remaining between them. The CDR3 runs to 15 residues. In germline, CDR1 is SGHDT, CDR2 YYEEEE. CDR3 loop: CASSLAPIANTEAFF. For the CDR3, the DNA is TGTGCCAGCAGCTTGGCCCCGATAGCGAACACTGAAGCTTTCTTT.

The genes are TRBV5-6 and TRBJ2-1; D ambiguous. The CDR3 sequence is 13 residues long. Trimming shortened V by 2 bases and J by 6 bases, and 9 bases separated the two germline ends. Germline values: CDR1 SGHDT, CDR2 YYEEEE. The CDR3 DNA reads as TGTGCCAGCAGCTTTACAGAGCTCAATGAGCAGTTCTTC. It is translated as CASSFTELNEQFF.

This clone came up a few times. V gene TRBV29-1 combines with J gene TRBJ2-7, with D possibly matching TRBD2 (7 bases). The CDR3 sequence is 14 residues long. CDR1 and CDR2 from the germline V gene are SQVTM and ANQGSEA. Deletions cut 3 bases from V and 5 bases from J, with 17 bases between. The DNA of the CDR3 is TGCAGCGTTGAGCCACACACGGGGGGCAACGAGCAGTACTTC. Translation gives CSVEPHTGGNEQYF.

The genes are TRBV19 and TRBJ2-5; TRBD2 agrees at 8 bases. The CDR3 contains 15 residues. Trimming took 1 base from V and 1 from J; bases not matched to a gene: 2. Germline loops: CDR1 LNHDA, CDR2 SQIVND (reference sequence). The CDR3 here is CASSIGTSGQETQYF. CDR3 in DNA: TGTGCCAGTAGTATAGGAACTAGCGGCCAAGAGACCCAGTACTTC.

The chain uses TRBV5-1 and TRBJ2-5; 7 nucleotides agree with TRBD2. Unmatched junction bases numbered 7, after V lost 0 bases and J lost 5 bases. Germline assignment: CDR1 SGHRS and CDR2 YFSETQ. The CDR3 consists of 15 residues. CDR3 in amino acids: CASSLATGGSETQYF. CDR3 sequence (DNA): TGCGCCAGCAGCTTGGCCACGGGAGGTAGCGAGACCCAGTACTTC.

This chain joins TRBV7-2 and TRBJ2-7; TRBD1 is a possible D gene (6 bases). V lost 0 bases to trimming and J lost 7 bases, with 10 bases between them. CDR1 is SGHTA and CDR2 is FQGNSA in the germline V gene. The CDR3 has 13 residues. The CDR3 bases are TGTGCCAGCAGCTTAGCCAGGGGAGCGGAGCAGTACTTC. The encoded protein is CASSLARGAEQYF. Supplemented by reference TRBV7-2 and TRBJ2-7, the full variable domain reads GAGVSQSPSNKVTEKGKDVELRCDPISGHTALYWYRQSLGQGLEFLIYFQGNSAPDKSGLPSDRFSAERTGGSVSTLTIQRTQQEDSAVYLCASSLARGAEQYFGPGTRLTVT.

The CDR3 sequence: CASSPLAERTDTQYF. CDR3 DNA sequence: TGTGCCAGCAGCCCCCTAGCGGAACGCACAGATACGCAGTATTTT. The chain is built from TRBV11-2 and TRBJ2-3; 7 bases match TRBD2. J lost 1 base, V lost 5 bases, and 6 bases had no gene match. The CDR3 contains 15 residues. Germline V gives CDR1 SGHAT, CDR2 FQNNGV.

This clone was recorded once. The rearrangement uses TRBV24-1 and TRBJ1-5, with 7 positions matching TRBD1. Looked up from germline, CDR1 is KGHDR and CDR2 is SFDVKD. CDR3 size: 16 residues. The junction had 4 bases not matched to a gene; V was cut back by 2 bases and J by 1 base. CDR3 in DNA: TGTGCCACCAGTGATTCGACAGGGCTCAGCAATCAGCCCCAGCATTTT. Its translation: CATSDSTGLSNQPQHF.

The chain links TRBV15 to TRBJ2-1; 7 nucleotides match TRBD2. The length of the CDR3 is 13 residues. Germline V gene data show CDR1 as LNHNV and CDR2 as YYDKDF (reference sequence). V dropped 2 bases and J dropped 8; count of bases not matched to a gene: 3. This CDR3 is CATSRRLAHEQFF. In nucleotides, the CDR3 is TGTGCCACCAGCAGACGACTAGCCCATGAGCAGTTCTTC.

As regards this clone: The junction shows a germline mismatch at one end, possibly a read error. This chain connects TRBV5-1 to TRBJ2-5; 14 positions match TRBD2. The CDR3 length is 15 residues. Per germline, CDR1 SGHRS and CDR2 YFSETQ. CDR3 coding DNA: TGCGCCAGCAACTTGGGACTAGCGGGAGAAGAGACCCAGTACTTC. Its translation is CASNLGLAGEETQYF.

This clone was recorded only once. V and J are TRBV4-1 and TRBJ2-3; 10 bases agree with TRBD1. The junction had 7 bases not matched to a gene; V was cut back by 1 base and J by 0 bases. Germline lookup yields CDR1 MGHRA and CDR2 YSYEKL. The CDR3 sequence is 18 residues long. DNA for the CDR3: TGCGCCAGCAGCCAAGCTGGGGGGACAGGGGATAGCACAGATACGCAGTATTTT. It is translated as CASSQAGGTGDSTDTQYF.

The chain links TRBV28 to TRBJ2-4, with 9 nucleotides matching TRBD1. The CDR3 runs to 17 residues. The germline V gene encodes CDR1 MDHEN and CDR2 SYDVKM. V dropped 5 bases and J dropped 0; count of bases not matched to a gene: 8. The CDR3 DNA is TGTGCCAGCAGTCCAAAACAGGGGGCTCTAGCCAAAAACATTCAGTACTTC. This encodes CASSPKQGALAKNIQYF.

This rearrangement joins TRBV3-1 (or the pseudogene TRBV3-2) to TRBJ1-2; D gene uncertain. The CDR3 extends over 16 amino acids. Germline loops: CDR1 LGHDT, CDR2 YNNKEL (reference sequence). Trimming left V 0 bases short and J 3 bases short, with 14 bases between. The CDR3 nucleotides are TGTGCCAGCAGCCAAGACGAAATGGCCGTTTACTATGGCTACACCTTC. Translating it yields CASSQDEMAVYYGYTF.

The chain joins TRBV5-4 to TRBJ2-7, with a tentative D call TRBD2 (6 bases). The V gene's germline CDR1 is SGHNT and CDR2 YYREEE (reference sequence). The CDR3 spans 16 residues. Trimming cost V 4 bases and J 0 bases, with 17 bases left between them. CDR3: CASSPTLSGGSYEQYF. CDR3 nucleotide sequence: TGTGCCAGCAGCCCAACCTTATCCGGGGGCTCCTACGAGCAGTACTTC.

The rearrangement uses TRBV7-9 and TRBJ2-5; D is ambiguous. Germline V gene data show CDR1 as SEHNR and CDR2 as FQNEAQ (reference sequence). CDR3 size: 16 residues. V was shortened by 0 bases and J by 6 bases, with 17 bases between the two germline ends. CDR3 loop: CASSLARQSVQQTQYF. In nucleotides, the CDR3 is TGTGCCAGCAGCTTAGCGAGGCAGTCCGTCCAGCAGACCCAGTACTTC. Full variable domain (missing parts from reference TRBV7-9 and TRBJ2-5): DTGVSQNPRHKITKRGQNVTFRCDPISEHNRLYWYRQTLGQGPEFLTYFQNEAQLEKSRLLSDRFSAERPKGSFSTLEIQRTEQGDSAMYLCASSLARQSVQQTQYFGPGTRLLVL.

This clone was counted a single time. The CDR3 region has the DNA TGTGCCAGCAGCCCCAGGTTGGGCACTGAAGCTTTCTTT. Its protein product is CASSPRLGTEAFF. V and J are TRBV11-1 and TRBJ1-1, with D unresolved. Trimming stripped 5 bases from V and 4 bases from J, with 11 bases between. Per germline, CDR1 SGHAT and CDR2 FQDESV (reference sequence). This CDR3 spans 13 amino acids.

This clone was detected a few times. This chain uses TRBV6-1 with TRBJ1-2; no firm D call. Trimming took off 1 base at V and 5 bases at J, with 14 bases between the two ends. The CDR3 totals 15 residues. Per germline, CDR1 MNHNS and CDR2 SASEGT. CDR3 DNA sequence: TGTGCCAGCAGTGAAGGGCCAGGAAGGAGGTATGGCTACACCTTC. The encoded protein is CASSEGPGRRYGYTF.

The gene calls are TRBV7-2 and TRBJ2-7; D remains ambiguous. This CDR3 has 12 amino acids. With 1 base removed from V and 5 bases from J, the gap between germline ends came to 6 bases. Germline CDR1 is SGHTA and CDR2 is FQGNSA. The CDR3 nucleotides are TGTGCCAGCAGCTTAGGCAGGAACGAGCAGTACTTC. Protein sequence: CASSLGRNEQYF. Supplemented by reference TRBV7-2 and TRBJ2-7, the full variable domain reads GAGVSQSPSNKVTEKGKDVELRCDPISGHTALYWYRQSLGQGLEFLIYFQGNSAPDKSGLPSDRFSAERTGGSVSTLTIQRTQQEDSAVYLCASSLGRNEQYFGPGTRLTVT.

This rearrangement joins TRBV29-1 to TRBJ2-1, with D possibly being TRBD1 (6 bases). Per germline, CDR1 SQVTM and CDR2 ANQGSEA. The V and J ends lost 7 bases and 8 bases respectively, with 24 bases between them. This CDR3 spans 15 amino acids. As DNA, the CDR3 is TGCAGCGCCCGCCCCAGGGGCGGCGGACACGATGAGCAGTTCTTC. Its protein product is CSARPRGGGHDEQFF.

The CDR3, as DNA: TGTGCCAGCAGCCAGTTAAATGAAAAACTGTTTTTT. Translated, it gives CASSQLNEKLFF. The chain recombines TRBV7-9 with TRBJ1-4; D is ambiguous. Germline-derived CDR1 and CDR2 are SEHNR and FQNEAQ (reference sequence). Trimming removed 5 bases from V and 5 bases from J, with 6 bases in between. The CDR3 loop spans 12 amino acids.

This clone was seen repeatedly, ten times or more. The CDR3 loop is CSAGREVGYGYTF. For the CDR3, the DNA is TGCAGCGCCGGACGGGAAGTTGGGTATGGCTACACCTTC. The chain couples TRBV29-1 to TRBJ1-2; no reliable D call. The V end lost 7 bases, the J end lost 5 bases, and 17 bases lay between the germline ends. This CDR3 contains 13 residues. Germline CDR1 SQVTM, CDR2 ANQGSEA.

This chain joins TRBV7-9 and TRBJ2-7; maybe TRBD1 (5 bases). V was shortened by 4 bases and J by 4 bases, with 8 bases between the two germline ends. In germline, CDR1 is SEHNR, CDR2 FQNEAQ (reference sequence). The CDR3 extends over 12 amino acids. CDR3 residues: CASSSPGYEQYF. DNA for the CDR3: TGTGCCAGCAGCTCCCCAGGGTACGAGCAGTACTTC. The full variable domain, in which reference TRBV7-9 and TRBJ2-7 provide the parts outside the CDR3, is DTGVSQNPRHKITKRGQNVTFRCDPISEHNRLYWYRQTLGQGPEFLTYFQNEAQLEKSRLLSDRFSAERPKGSFSTLEIQRTEQGDSAMYLCASSSPGYEQYFGPGTRLTVT.

This chain connects TRBV7-8 to TRBJ1-2; D not certain. Trimming took 1 base from V and 2 from J, leaving 5 bases between them. This CDR3 is built from 13 residues. Germline CDR1 and CDR2: SGHVS and FQNEAQ. The CDR3 DNA sequence: TGTGCCAGCAGCTTAGTCGGGAACTATGGCTACACCTTC. It codes for CASSLVGNYGYTF.